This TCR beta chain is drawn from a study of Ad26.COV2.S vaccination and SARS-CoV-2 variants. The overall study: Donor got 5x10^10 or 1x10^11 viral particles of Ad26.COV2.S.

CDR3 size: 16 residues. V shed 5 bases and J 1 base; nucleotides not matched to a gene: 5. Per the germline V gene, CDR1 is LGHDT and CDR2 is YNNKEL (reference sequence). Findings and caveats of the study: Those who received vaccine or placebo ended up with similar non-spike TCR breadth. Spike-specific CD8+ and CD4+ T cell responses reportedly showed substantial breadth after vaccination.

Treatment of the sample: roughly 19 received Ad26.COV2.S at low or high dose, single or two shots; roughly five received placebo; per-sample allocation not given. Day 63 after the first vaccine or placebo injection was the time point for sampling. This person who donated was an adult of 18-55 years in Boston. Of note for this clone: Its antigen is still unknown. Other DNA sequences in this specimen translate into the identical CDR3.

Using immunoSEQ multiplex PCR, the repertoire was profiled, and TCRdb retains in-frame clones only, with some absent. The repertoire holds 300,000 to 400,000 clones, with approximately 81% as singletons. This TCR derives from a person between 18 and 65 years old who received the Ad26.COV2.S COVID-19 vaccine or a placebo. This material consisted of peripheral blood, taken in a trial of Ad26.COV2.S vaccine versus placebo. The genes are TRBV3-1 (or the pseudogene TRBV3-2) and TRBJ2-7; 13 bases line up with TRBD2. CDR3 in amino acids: CASSSGLAGVSYEQYF. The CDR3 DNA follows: TGTGCCAGCAGCTCCGGACTAGCGGGGGTATCCTACGAGCAGTACTTC.